This T cell receptor beta chain was captured in a study of blood T cell repertoires in COVID-19 (dated by TCRdb to 2018 to 2020). At the level of the whole study: Samples covering the acute and convalescent phases of COVID-19 were provided by collaborators in the United States, Italy and Spain. Subjects who had been exposed to COVID-19, were actively infected with it, or had recovered from it provided the deeply sampled blood TCRbeta repertoires that made up the dataset. Nearly every sample came with metadata listing a de-identified subject ID, COVID-19 status, age in years and sex. The repertoires were made available in a free public database intended to serve as a resource for research on the immune response to SARS-CoV-2. The samples were drawn from the first 160 participants of the ongoing ImmuneRACE study and from 1,254 subjects provided by 6 global collaborators. The material from the prospective study consisted of cDNA or gDNA derived from T cells, B-cell-depleted T cells, or PBMCs. Where available, HLA class I and class II types were taken from metadata supplied by the sample provider and were not determined by assay-based typing. General findings and caveats noted by the study authors: The quantity of clinical and demographic metadata differed by source and by participant and was supplied without curation.

At one collaborating source in Seattle, patients were enrolled during active infection and were followed longitudinally through the course of disease. The collaborating institutions used their own protocols to collect whole blood in K2EDTA tubes. For TCRbeta analysis, collaborators shipped samples in one of three forms: frozen whole blood, isolated PBMCs, or DNA extracted from either of those sample types. TCRbeta CDR3 regions were amplified from genomic DNA using the immunoSEQ Assay, a bias-controlled multiplex PCR. In the paper's pipeline: Within the assay, amplification of reference gene primers was used to estimate how many nucleated cells each sample contained. To quantify the absolute abundance of each unique TCRbeta CDR3 rearrangement, sequence reads were collapsed and filtered. For each sample, productive Simpson clonality was calculated by taking the square root of Simpson's diversity index across productive rearrangements. In TCRdb, the immuneACCESS table is reduced to in-frame sequences with V and J assigned. These tables do not hold every clone; where another copy was compared, an unresolved V gene accounts for under half, and the others remain unexplained. The D gene and trimming were derived from the DNA, and the V and J assignments and clone size from that table. This sample lists some 160,000 clones; 84% were detected once. The top ten clonotypes cover about 2.7% of the sample.

The CDR3 sequence holds 14 residues, the cysteine and phenylalanine included. The only DNA kept is the CDR3, 42 bases in frame from the first base. Germline trimming amounts to 1 base on V and 4 bases on J, with 3 as the count of junction bases outside the gene matches. For CDR1 and CDR2, the germline V gene lists KGHSH and LQKENI. On this clone: The antigen it binds to is not known. No qualities accompany the bases; no much larger clone lies one base away.

The receptor was derived from an elderly woman with COVID-19, enrolled during active disease. The chain was built from TRBV18 and TRBJ2-7, with 8 bases in between that match TRBD1. The sample was peripheral blood. The DNA is as follows: TGTGCCAGCTCACCACTGCAGGGGGCTTACGAGCAGTACTTC. It encodes CASSPLQGAYEQYF.